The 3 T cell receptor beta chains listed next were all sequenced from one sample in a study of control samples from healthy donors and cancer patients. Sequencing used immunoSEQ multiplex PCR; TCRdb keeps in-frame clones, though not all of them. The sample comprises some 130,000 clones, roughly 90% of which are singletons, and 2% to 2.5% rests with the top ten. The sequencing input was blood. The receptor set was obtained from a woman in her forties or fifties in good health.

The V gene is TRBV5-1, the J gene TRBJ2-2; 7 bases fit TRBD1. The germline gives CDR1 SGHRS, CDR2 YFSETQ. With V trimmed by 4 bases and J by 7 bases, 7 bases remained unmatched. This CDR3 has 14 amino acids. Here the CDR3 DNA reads TGCGCCAGCAGCCAAGGGACAGCTCTCGGGGAGCTGTTTTTT. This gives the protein CASSQGTALGELFF.

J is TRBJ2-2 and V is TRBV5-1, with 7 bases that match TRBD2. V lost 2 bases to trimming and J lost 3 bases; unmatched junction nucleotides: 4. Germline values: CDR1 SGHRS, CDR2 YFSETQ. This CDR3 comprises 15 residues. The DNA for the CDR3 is TGCGCCAGCAGCTTAAGTCTAGCGGACACCGGGGAGCTGTTTTTT. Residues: CASSLSLADTGELFF.

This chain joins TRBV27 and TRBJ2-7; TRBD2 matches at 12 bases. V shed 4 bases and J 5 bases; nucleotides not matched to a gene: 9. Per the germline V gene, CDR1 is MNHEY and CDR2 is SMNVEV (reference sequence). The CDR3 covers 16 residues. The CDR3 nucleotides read TGTGCCAGCAGTTCCCCTTCTAGCGGGAGGGCCCACGAGCAGTACTTC. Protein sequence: CASSSPSSGRAHEQYF.